Below, 9 T cell receptor beta chains from the same sample are listed, as sequenced in a study of T cell repertoires in cytomegalovirus infection. Their recognized antigens are unknown. MiXCR was run by TCRdb on the reads, yielding one entry per CDR3 protein. The table records roughly 220,000 distinct CDR3 sequences, less than 50% of them present only once. Source: CD8+ T cells from cultured PBMCs, taken from culture after CMV antigen stimulation. The origin of the receptors is a human donor in good health (CMV status not recorded). Some clones in this sample may be carry-over from other donors' samples.

This clonotype was recorded at least ten times. The rearrangement links TRBV3-1 to TRBJ2-5; D gene uncertain. V dropped 2 bases and J dropped 0 bases, with 13 bases sitting between them. From germline, CDR1 is LGHDT and CDR2 YNNKEL (reference sequence). CDR3 size: 16 residues. The CDR3 protein is CASSQTAGRDQETQYF. The CDR3 bases are TGTGCCAGCAGCCAAACCGCTGGACGGGACCAAGAGACCCAGTACTTC.

The J gene is TRBJ1-2, the V gene TRBV4-2; no firm D call. This CDR3 is built from 15 residues. CDR1 LGHNA and CDR2 YNFKEQ come from the germline V gene. V gave up 2 bases and J gave up 0 bases, with 10 bases separating them. The CDR3 region is CASSQQELANYGYTF. The CDR3 DNA follows: TGTGCCAGCAGCCAACAAGAGTTAGCTAACTATGGCTACACCTTC.

This chain uses TRBV20-1 with TRBJ2-2, with TRBD2 as a possible D gene (7 bases). There are 21 residues in the CDR3. CDR1 is DFQATT and CDR2 is SNEGSKA in the germline V gene (reference sequence). Trimming cost V 0 bases and J 5 bases, with 31 bases left between them. This chain's CDR3 is CSARDHLWQPTGGRPTGELFF. The CDR3 coding sequence is TGCAGTGCTAGAGATCACCTTTGGCAACCAACCGGGGGGCGACCAACCGGGGAGCTGTTTTTT.

The genes are TRBV7-9 and TRBJ1-1; possibly TRBD1 for D (5 bases). V was shortened by 5 bases and J by 0 bases, with 13 bases between the two germline ends. The CDR3 sequence is 15 residues long. Germline CDR1 and CDR2: SEHNR and FQNEAQ (reference sequence). CDR3 region: CASSHGDAMNTEAFF. The CDR3 DNA reads as TGTGCCAGCAGCCATGGGGACGCAATGAACACTGAAGCTTTCTTT.

V usage is TRBV11-2 and J usage is TRBJ2-3; D possibly corresponds to TRBD1 (6 bases). V was shortened by 4 bases and J by 3 bases, with 11 bases between the two germline ends. The CDR3 is 14 residues long. CDR1 is SGHAT and CDR2 is FQNNGV in the germline V gene. The DNA of the CDR3 is TGTGCCAGCAGCTCGACAGGTTCAACAGATACGCAGTATTTT. Translating it yields CASSSTGSTDTQYF. Full variable domain (missing parts from reference TRBV11-2 and TRBJ2-3): EAGVAQSPRYKIIEKRQSVAFWCNPISGHATLYWYQQILGQGPKLLIQFQNNGVVDDSQLPKDRFSAERLKGVDSTLKIQPAKLEDSAVYLCASSSTGSTDTQYFGPGTRLTVL.

The CDR3 DNA sequence: TGTGCCAGCACCTCCTACGGAACGAACCCGCAAGAGACCCAGTACTTC. The encoded protein is CASTSYGTNPQETQYF. The chain has TRBV7-8 and TRBJ2-5; D is uncertain. CDR3 length: 16 amino acids. The germline CDR1 and CDR2 sequences are SGHVS and FQNEAQ. Trimming removed 7 bases at V and 2 bases at J, with 20 bases between.

This chain uses TRBV7-3 with TRBJ2-3, with 8 bases identical to TRBD2. Unmatched junction bases numbered 5, after V lost 4 bases and J lost 2 bases. The CDR3 loop spans 15 amino acids. The germline V gene has CDR1 SGHTA and CDR2 FQGTGA. CDR3 sequence (DNA): TGTGCCAGCAGCTCCGGGACTAGTGCCACAGATACGCAGTATTTT. Protein: CASSSGTSATDTQYF.

This chain uses TRBV27 with TRBJ1-2, with D perhaps matching TRBD1 (6 bases). Trimming pared 5 bases from V and 5 bases from J, leaving 12 bases between. The germline gives CDR1 MNHEY, CDR2 SMNVEV (reference sequence). This CDR3 has 13 amino acids. CDR3 coding DNA: TGTGCCAGCAGTCCGGACAGAAGATATGGCTACACCTTC. As protein: CASSPDRRYGYTF.

The genes are TRBV11-2 and TRBJ2-7; D is possibly TRBD1 (5 bases). Germline V gene lookup returns CDR1 SGHAT and CDR2 FQNNGV. Trimming shortened V by 5 bases and J by 0 bases, and 17 bases separated the two germline ends. This CDR3 is built from 16 residues. The CDR3 DNA sequence: TGTGCCAGCAGCCCAAGTTGGAGACAGAGCTCCTACGAGCAGTACTTC. Its translation: CASSPSWRQSSYEQYF. Looking up the rest from reference TRBV11-2 and TRBJ2-7 gives the full variable domain: EAGVAQSPRYKIIEKRQSVAFWCNPISGHATLYWYQQILGQGPKLLIQFQNNGVVDDSQLPKDRFSAERLKGVDSTLKIQPAKLEDSAVYLCASSPSWRQSSYEQYFGPGTRLTVT.